This T cell receptor (beta chain) was identified during a study of blood T cell repertoires in COVID-19. Study as a whole: Nucleic acid was either cDNA or gDNA, and it came from T cells, B-cell-depleted T cells, or PBMCs.

In assigning cohorts, the study relied on participant-reported clinical history. Within 2 weeks of study entry, exposed participants had contacted a PCR-confirmed or clinician-diagnosed COVID-19 case. CDR1 is LNHDA, CDR2 SQIVND, per germline (reference sequence). The V end lost 7 bases, the J end lost 5 bases, and 21 bases lay between the germline ends. The length of the CDR3 is 16 residues. In the original processing: Amplification with reference gene primers provided the estimates of nucleated cell counts. The repertoire was sequenced with immunoSEQ multiplex PCR; TCRdb's copy has only in-frame clones and lacks some. V, J and clone size were drawn from that table, and D and trimming were deduced from the DNA. The table records a few hundred thousand clones, 65% to 90% of them present only once.

The chain is built from TRBV19 and TRBJ1-5, with D possibly matching TRBD1 (6 bases). The sequence was obtained from a woman aged 30 to 39 who had been exposed to COVID-19. Sequences were obtained from PBMCs or T cells enriched from blood (not recorded which). Here the CDR3 reads CASTLRRGQGHQPQHF. The CDR3 region has the DNA TGTGCCAGTACTCTGAGGCGGGGGCAGGGACATCAGCCCCAGCATTTT.